These 10 T cell receptor beta chains were all obtained from the same sample, sequenced in a study of beta chain features in type 1 diabetes. General observations from the study: In all four CD4+ subsets, TCRB CDR3 length was significantly, moderately reduced in type 1 diabetes.

No antigen has been identified for these receptors. The study reverse transcribed the entire isolated RNA, so it sequenced expressed TCRB transcripts. Clones were read by immunoSEQ multiplex PCR, and TCRdb kept only the in-frame ones, dropping some. Here the sample spans some 700,000 clones, 13% being singletons. Sequencing used naive CD4+ T cells from blood. These receptors were collected from a man aged 18 to 30 with type 1 diabetes.

The rearrangement links TRBV25-1 to TRBJ1-6; D gene ambiguous. V lost 4 bases, J lost 12 bases, and 13 bases lay in between. This CDR3 is 13 amino acids long. CDR1 is MGHDK and CDR2 is SYGVNS in the germline V gene. The CDR3 nucleotides are TGTGCCAGCAGTGGGTTCGTGGAGGGACCCCTCCACTTT. This translates into CASSGFVEGPLHF.

This clone was seen a few times. The gene calls are TRBV5-1 and TRBJ2-7; TRBD1 matches at 7 bases. The length of the CDR3 is 14 residues. Germline-derived CDR1 and CDR2 are SGHRS and YFSETQ. After removal of 0 bases from V and 6 bases from J, the junction contained 6 bases not matched to a gene. The CDR3 nucleotides are TGCGCCAGCAGCTTGGAACAGGGGTTTGGCGAGCAGTACTTC. Its translation is CASSLEQGFGEQYF.

The genes are TRBV6-5 and TRBJ1-1; 7 bases line up with TRBD1. CDR3 length: 16 residues. V lost 4 bases to trimming and J lost 6 bases; unmatched junction nucleotides: 14. Germline CDR1 and CDR2: MNHEY and SVGAGI. CDR3 bases: TGTGCCAGCAGTTCTCGGGCCCAGGGGGGCAACGCTGAAGCTTTCTTT. Translation: CASSSRAQGGNAEAFF.

This clone was seen a handful of times. The chain uses TRBV9 and TRBJ2-2, with D unclear. Germline CDR1 SGDLS, CDR2 YYNGEE. The CDR3 loop spans 13 amino acids. The V end lost 4 bases, the J end lost 6 bases, and 10 bases lay between the germline ends. The CDR3 sequence: CASSSDLSGELFF. For the CDR3, the DNA is TGTGCCAGCAGCTCGGACCTGTCCGGGGAGCTGTTTTTT. Full variable domain (rest looked up from reference TRBV9 and TRBJ2-2): DSGVTQTPKHLITATGQRVTLRCSPRSGDLSVYWYQQSLDQGLQFLIQYYNGEERAKGNILERFSAQQFPDLHSELNLSSLELGDSALYFCASSSDLSGELFFGEGSRLTVL.

The chain recombines TRBV7-2 with TRBJ1-1; D is undetermined. The CDR3 consists of 14 residues. Germline V gives CDR1 SGHTA, CDR2 FQGNSA. V lost 11 bases and J lost 4, with 20 bases in between. CDR3 sequence reads: CALQGCRRSTEAFF. The CDR3 nucleotides are TGTGCCCTTCAAGGGTGCAGGAGGAGCACTGAAGCTTTCTTT.

J is TRBJ2-3 and V is TRBV27, with 8 bases identical to TRBD2. Trimming removed 4 bases from V and 5 bases from J; junction bases left unmatched: 5. CDR3 length: 14 residues. Germline CDR1 reads MNHEY; CDR2 reads SMNVEV (reference sequence). The CDR3 is CASSSGGGRDTQYF. The CDR3 DNA follows: TGTGCCAGCAGTTCCGGGGGGGGCAGAGATACGCAGTATTTT.

The chain has TRBV5-1 and TRBJ1-1; 9 nucleotides match TRBD1. J lost 0 bases, V lost 4 bases, and 4 bases had no gene match. The CDR3 length is 15 residues. Per germline, CDR1 SGHRS and CDR2 YFSETQ. CDR3 region: CASSKQGAVNTEAFF. The CDR3 region has the DNA TGCGCCAGCAGCAAACAGGGGGCGGTGAACACTGAAGCTTTCTTT.

This clone was counted between two and nine times. The chain joins TRBV7-9 to TRBJ1-1; D perhaps matches TRBD1 (5 bases). V lost 4 bases, J lost 0 bases, and 15 bases lay in between. This CDR3 has 16 residues. Germline V gene sequence: CDR1 SEHNR, CDR2 FQNEAQ (reference sequence). CDR3 in amino acids: CASSSGGLQLNTEAFF. The CDR3 DNA follows: TGTGCCAGCAGCTCTGGGGGACTCCAGCTGAACACTGAAGCTTTCTTT.

V and J are TRBV7-2 and TRBJ1-4; D is unclear. Germline lookup yields CDR1 SGHTA and CDR2 FQGNSA. The CDR3 consists of 14 residues. Trimming took off 5 bases at V and 5 bases at J, with 12 bases between the two ends. In nucleotides, the CDR3 is TGTGCCAGCAGCCTAAAGATAGCAAATGAAAAACTGTTTTTT. It specifies CASSLKIANEKLFF.

The chain links TRBV11-2 to TRBJ2-1, with unresolved D. Germline V lookup: CDR1 SGHAT, CDR2 FQNNGV. The CDR3 has 15 amino acids. The V end lost 0 bases, the J end lost 9 bases, and 15 bases lay between the germline ends. CDR3 sequence reads: CASSLDGDLVLEQFF. The DNA for the CDR3 is TGTGCCAGCAGCTTAGATGGGGATTTGGTCCTTGAGCAGTTCTTC.